This TCR beta chain comes out of a study of T-cell memory formation after mild COVID-19. Study-level points and caveats: Mainly CM and EM harbored the contracting CD4+ clones; mainly EMRA harbored the CD8+ ones. Contracting clones from day 15 to 85 had balanced CD4/CD8; later expanders favoured CD4+. Nothing showed for sure that second-wave clones peaking on day 37 were SARS-CoV-2 specific.

Comments on this clonotype: Its antigen remains unknown.

TCR alpha and TCR beta cDNA libraries carrying sample barcodes and UMIs came from 5'RACE with constant-segment primers. MiXCR, run by TCRdb on the 5' RACE reads, gives a single entry per CDR3 protein. Here the sample spans tens of thousands of distinct CDR3 sequences, roughly 14% being singletons. V lost 2 bases and J 15 bases, leaving 14 bases between the germline ends. The CDR3 covers 13 residues. Germline CDR1 is SGHTA and CDR2 is FQGTGA. The V gene is TRBV7-3, the J gene TRBJ1-6; a weak D match, TRBD1 (5 bases). The sample was PBMCs or a T cell subset sorted from them (not recorded which). The receptor's source is an adult woman who had mild COVID-19 (a few samples of this study predate the infection). Cell type and time point are not known. The CDR3: CASSLGGGSGLHF. DNA of the CDR3: TGTGCCAGCAGCTTAGGGGGAGGGTCGGGCCTCCACTTT.